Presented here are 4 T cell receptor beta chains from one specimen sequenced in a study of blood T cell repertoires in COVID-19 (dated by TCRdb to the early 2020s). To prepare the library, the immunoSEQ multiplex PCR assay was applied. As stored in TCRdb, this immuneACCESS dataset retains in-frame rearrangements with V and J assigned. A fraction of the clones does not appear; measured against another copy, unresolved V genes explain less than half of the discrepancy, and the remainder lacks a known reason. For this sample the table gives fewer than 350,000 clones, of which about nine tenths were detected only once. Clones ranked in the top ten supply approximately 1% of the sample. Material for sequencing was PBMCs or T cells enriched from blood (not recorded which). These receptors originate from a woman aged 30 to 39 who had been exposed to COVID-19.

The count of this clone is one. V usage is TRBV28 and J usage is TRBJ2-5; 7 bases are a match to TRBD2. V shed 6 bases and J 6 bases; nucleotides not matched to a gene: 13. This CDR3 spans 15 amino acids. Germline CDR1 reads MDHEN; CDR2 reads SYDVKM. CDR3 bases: TGTGCCAGCAGCACGAGGCTAGCGGCGGTACAGACCCAGTACTTC. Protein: CASSTRLAAVQTQYF.

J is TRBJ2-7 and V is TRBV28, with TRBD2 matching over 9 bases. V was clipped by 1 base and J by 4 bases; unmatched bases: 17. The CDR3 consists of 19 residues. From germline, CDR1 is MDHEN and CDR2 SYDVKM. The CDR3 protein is CASSLLGTIAGVSPYEQYF. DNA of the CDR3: TGTGCCAGCAGTTTATTAGGGACGATAGCGGGAGTGAGTCCTTACGAGCAGTACTTC.

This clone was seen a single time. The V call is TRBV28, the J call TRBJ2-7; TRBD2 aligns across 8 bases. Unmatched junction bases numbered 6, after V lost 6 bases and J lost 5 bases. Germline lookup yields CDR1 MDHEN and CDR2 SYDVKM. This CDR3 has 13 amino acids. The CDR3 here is CASRLTSVHEQYF. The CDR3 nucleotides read TGTGCCAGCAGACTGACTAGCGTCCACGAGCAGTACTTC.

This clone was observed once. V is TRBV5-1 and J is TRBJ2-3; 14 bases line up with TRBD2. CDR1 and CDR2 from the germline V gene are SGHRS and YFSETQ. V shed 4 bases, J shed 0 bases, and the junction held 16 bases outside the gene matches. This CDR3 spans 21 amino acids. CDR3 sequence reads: CASSRTPVGTSGSDSTDTQYF. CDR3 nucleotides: TGCGCCAGCAGCCGCACGCCCGTTGGGACTAGCGGGAGTGATAGCACAGATACGCAGTATTTT.